This paragraph reports one T cell receptor (beta chain). Its antigen is as yet unknown. The data originate from a study of blood T cells in healthy people across ages. The CDR3 covers 12 residues. CDR1 is SQVTM, CDR2 ANQGSEA, per germline. V was shortened by 7 bases and J by 2 bases, with 10 bases between the two germline ends. A sample-barcoded 5' primer and a J-beta primer mix were used in a second PCR of roughly 7 to 11 cycles. Every molecule of cDNA carried a tag from a template-switch adaptor with 12 random nucleotides. TCRdb processed the 5' RACE reads anew with MiXCR; each CDR3 protein has one entry. The sample lists 1.5 million to 2 million distinct CDR3 sequences; around 50% were seen once. Study-level findings and limits: Lack of knowledge of donor CMV status possibly confounded expanded clonotype changes. Long-lived donors had more naive CD4+ cells and higher diversity than aged donors.

The source material was blood. This clonotype was obtained from a woman aged 40 to 50 in good health. This chain joins TRBV29-1 and TRBJ2-3; perhaps TRBD1 as D (5 bases). The CDR3 loop is CSGSRVTDTQYF. The CDR3 bases are TGCAGCGGAAGCAGGGTCACAGATACGCAGTATTTT.